This entry features one TCR beta chain sequence. Germline lookup yields CDR1 LNHDA and CDR2 SQIVND (reference sequence). The CDR3 extends over 12 amino acids. V was shortened by 6 bases and J by 8 bases, with 13 bases between the two germline ends. The entry originates in a study of control samples from healthy donors and cancer patients. Assay: immunoSEQ multiplex PCR; the TCRdb copy retains only in-frame clones and omits some. The sample carries 80,000 or so clones, around 92% recorded once. Sample: blood. The TCR originated in a man aged 45-65 years in good health. The J gene is TRBJ1-1, the V gene TRBV19; D perhaps matches TRBD1 (5 bases). The CDR3 region has the DNA TGTGCCAGTAGGGTGCAGGGTGGAGAAGCTTTCTTT. Translation gives CASRVQGGEAFF.